The rows below give T cell receptor beta chains drawn from one sample of a study of cytomegalovirus exposure and HLA in healthy donors. Clones were read by immunoSEQ multiplex PCR, and TCRdb kept only the in-frame ones, dropping some. This repertoire shows roughly 330,000 clones, about nine tenths found once; its top ten account for approximately 1.1%. The specimen was PBMCs. Source of these receptors: a woman aged 30 to 39 in good health and CMV-seropositive. The CDR3 runs from the conserved cysteine through the conserved F or W. Fields, in order: clone size, J gene, D gene, V gene, CDR3 protein, CDR3 DNA. D genes are given only for firm matches. Rows may omit the clone size; those that give it use once, few, many or a size class.

-	TRBJ2-1	-	TRBV27	CASSLQGPNEQFF	TGTGCCAGCAGTTTACAGGGCCCTAATGAGCAGTTCTTC
-	TRBJ2-1	TRBD2	TRBV11-3	CASSLDRPGTSGRFEQFF	TGTGCCAGCAGCTTAGATCGTCCCGGGACTAGCGGGAGGTTTGAGCAGTTCTTC
-	TRBJ2-1	TRBD2	TRBV7-2	CASSHPSGRSSNEQFF	TGTGCCAGCAGCCATCCTAGCGGGAGAAGTAGTAATGAGCAGTTCTTC
-	TRBJ1-3	-	TRBV5-4	CASSLGRSGNTIYF	TGTGCCAGCAGCCTCGGGCGCTCTGGAAACACCATATATTTT
once	TRBJ1-5	-	TRBV4-3	CASSQEMGQPQHF	TGCGCCAGCAGCCAAGAAATGGGCCAGCCCCAGCATTTT
-	TRBJ1-5	-	TRBV28	CASSLPGSSNQPQHF	TGTGCCAGCAGTCTCCCGGGGTCAAGCAATCAGCCCCAGCATTTT
-	TRBJ2-1	TRBD1	TRBV6-4	CASSDSETGGYQMINNEQFF	TGTGCCAGCAGTGACTCGGAGACAGGGGGATACCAAATGATTAACAATGAGCAGTTCTTC
-	TRBJ2-1	TRBD2	TRBV11-2	CASSFSPGGYNEQFF	TGTGCCAGCAGCTTCTCCCCGGGAGGGTACAATGAGCAGTTCTTC
-	TRBJ2-7	-	TRBV29-1	CSVLRTESYEQYF	TGCAGCGTTCTCCGGACGGAGTCCTACGAGCAGTACTTC
-	TRBJ2-3	TRBD2	TRBV6-4	CASSPSGGPWTDTQYF	TGTGCCAGCAGTCCTAGCGGGGGGCCTTGGACAGATACGCAGTATTTT